A single sample is the source of the 6 T cell receptor beta chains below, sequenced in a study of blood T cell repertoires in COVID-19. Sequenced by immunoSEQ multiplex PCR; TCRdb stores in-frame clones only, minus some. The sample lists fewer than 700,000 clones; approximately 88% were seen once. The sequencing input was peripheral blood. These receptors were obtained from a woman aged 45-65 years with COVID-19, enrolled during active disease.

The gene calls are TRBV9 and TRBJ1-3; 7 positions match TRBD1. The length of the CDR3 is 16 residues. V gave up 4 bases and J gave up 3 bases; unmatched junction bases: 10. CDR1 and CDR2 from the germline V gene are SGDLS and YYNGEE. CDR3 nucleotides: TGTGCCAGCAGCCTCGGACAGGAAGGTAGTGGAAACACCATATATTTT. Protein sequence: CASSLGQEGSGNTIYF.

This chain connects TRBV7-2 to TRBJ2-7; D gene unclear. CDR1 SGHTA and CDR2 FQGNSA come from the germline V gene. V was cut by 6 bases and J by 0 bases, with 15 bases left in between. There are 15 residues in the CDR3. The CDR3 nucleotides read TGTGCCAGCAGGACCGCAGTGGGCAGCTCCTACGAGCAGTACTTC. It specifies CASRTAVGSSYEQYF. Drawing the rest from reference TRBV7-2 and TRBJ2-7, the complete variable domain is GAGVSQSPSNKVTEKGKDVELRCDPISGHTALYWYRQSLGQGLEFLIYFQGNSAPDKSGLPSDRFSAERTGGSVSTLTIQRTQQEDSAVYLCASRTAVGSSYEQYFGPGTRLTVT.

The rearrangement joins TRBV3-1 (or the pseudogene TRBV3-2) to TRBJ2-3; 10 bases agree with TRBD2. The CDR3 consists of 16 residues. V lost 8 bases to trimming and J lost 2 bases; unmatched junction nucleotides: 10. Germline V lookup: CDR1 LGHDT, CDR2 YNNKEL (reference sequence). As DNA, the CDR3 is TGTGCCAGCTCCAGGCAGCGGGGGGGCTTCACAGATACGCAGTATTTT. As protein: CASSRQRGGFTDTQYF.

The genes are TRBV27 and TRBJ2-7, with a weak D call TRBD1 (6 bases). Germline V gene data show CDR1 as MNHEY and CDR2 as SMNVEV (reference sequence). This CDR3 is 14 amino acids long. V was clipped by 3 bases and J by 3 bases, with 12 bases between them. CDR3 sequence (DNA): TGTGCCAGCAGTTTTCGGGACAAATTCTACGAGCAGTACTTC. This gives the protein CASSFRDKFYEQYF.

The chain joins TRBV27 to TRBJ2-2, with D possibly being TRBD2 (5 bases). The germline gives CDR1 MNHEY, CDR2 SMNVEV (reference sequence). The CDR3 covers 13 residues. V dropped 5 bases and J dropped 7 bases, with 11 bases sitting between them. In DNA form, the CDR3 reads TGTGCCAGCAGTCCCTGGGCGGGCGGGGAGCTGTTTTTT. Protein: CASSPWAGGELFF.

This clone appeared once. The CDR3 nucleotides read TGTGCCAGCAGCCAAGGCCTGGCAGGGGGCCGGGGCTACACCTTC. Translated, it gives CASSQGLAGGRGYTF. This rearrangement joins TRBV3-1 (or the pseudogene TRBV3-2) to TRBJ1-2; TRBD1 matches 8 bases. Germline values: CDR1 LGHDT, CDR2 YNNKEL (reference sequence). This CDR3 comprises 15 residues. The V gene end was trimmed by 1 base and the J gene end by 8 bases; junction bases not matched to a gene: 9.